The sequence of this T cell receptor (beta chain) was determined in a study of blood T cell repertoires in COVID-19. Overall study: The cDNA or gDNA used as material had been derived from T cells, B-cell-depleted T cells, or PBMCs.

Method: immunoSEQ multiplex PCR; TCRdb's copy keeps in-frame clones and lacks some. The sample yields about 80,000 clones, approximately 76% seen once. The CDR3 has 14 amino acids. The germline CDR1 and CDR2 sequences are MDHEN and SYDVKM. J was trimmed by 3 bases and V by 6 bases; bases with no gene match: 3. This clone was seen just once. The sequence was obtained from a man in his 70s with active or convalescent COVID-19. V and J are TRBV28 and TRBJ1-3; 9 bases fit TRBD1. The sample taken for sequencing was peripheral blood. CDR3 DNA sequence: TGTGCCAGCAGGCGGACAGGGGATGGAAACACCATATATTTT. Translated: CASRRTGDGNTIYF.